The clone carrying this T cell receptor beta chain was observed once. Its antigen is still unknown. A much larger clone is a single base away; this may be a read error. Other DNA sequences in the same sample also yield this CDR3. Naive CD8 cells lacked CD45RO and underwent positive selection for CCR7, leaving out terminally differentiated effector memory CD45RA+ cells. This entry belongs to a study of shared clonotypes between healthy human individuals. Study information: The study used three CD4 naive, three CD4 memory, two CD8 naive and one CD8 memory plate per donor. Findings and limits, study-wide: Sharing of clonotypes among donors was expected to vary with sequencing depth. Non-shared clonotypes had lower generation probabilities than clonotypes shared by all four sorted-subset donors.

The method was immunoSEQ multiplex PCR; TCRdb's version includes in-frame clones alone and lacks a portion of them. The sample holds hundreds of thousands of clones; over 90% are singletons and the top ten take under 30%. Germline V gene data show CDR1 as MNHEY and CDR2 as SMNVEV (reference sequence). The V end was cut by 2 bases, the J end by 7 bases, with 9 bases between. The CDR3 runs 12 residues. The sequence was obtained from a man aged 25-45 years in good health. The material sequenced was naive CD8+ T cells sorted from blood. The chain combines TRBV27 with TRBJ2-7; D possibly matches TRBD1 or TRBD2 (5 bases each). The CDR3 DNA follows: TGTGCCAGCAGTTTACTGGGGGATGAGCAGTACTTC. This sequence encodes CASSLLGDEQYF.